A single sample gave rise to the 27 T cell receptor beta chains below, sequenced in a study of T cell changes during pregnancy in multiple sclerosis. TCRdb's table, derived via immunoSEQ multiplex PCR, lists solely in-frame clones and lacks some. The sample includes 70,000 or so clones, roughly 91% of them seen just once. Source: peripheral blood, taken in the third trimester of pregnancy. The origin of the receptors is a female donor in good health, enrolled as a control in a pregnancy study.

The chain recombines TRBV5-1 with TRBJ2-3, with TRBD2 matching 15 bases. With V trimmed by 4 bases and J by 4 bases, 10 bases remained unmatched. The CDR3 has 18 residues. The V gene's germline CDR1 is SGHRS and CDR2 YFSETQ. CDR3 loop: CASSVGLAGGPGADTQYF. The CDR3, as DNA: TGCGCCAGCAGCGTCGGACTAGCGGGGGGGCCTGGGGCAGATACGCAGTATTTT.

The chain carries TRBV5-6 and TRBJ1-2; 8 nucleotides line up with TRBD1. The J segment lost 0 bases and the V segment lost 4 bases, leaving 2 bases of the junction unmatched. This CDR3 is 14 amino acids long. From germline, CDR1 is SGHDT and CDR2 YYEEEE. Here the CDR3 DNA reads TGTGCCAGCAGCGAACAGGGGGCTAACTATGGCTACACCTTC. Its protein is CASSEQGANYGYTF.

This sequence joins TRBV4-2 and TRBJ1-3; D gene uncertain. Trimming pared 0 bases from V and 0 bases from J, leaving 12 bases between. The CDR3 spans 17 residues. CDR1 and CDR2 (germline): LGHNA, YNFKEQ. The chain's CDR3 is CASSQDNSPSSGNTIYF. In DNA form, the CDR3 reads TGTGCCAGCAGCCAAGATAACTCCCCAAGCTCTGGAAACACCATATATTTT.

CDR3 region: CASSFGGGNNQPQHF. The DNA for the CDR3 is TGTGCCAGCAGCTTTGGGGGAGGGAACAATCAGCCCCAGCATTTT. The chain joins TRBV5-6 to TRBJ1-5; possibly TRBD1 for D (5 bases). This CDR3 contains 15 residues. Per germline, CDR1 SGHDT and CDR2 YYEEEE. The V end lost 2 bases, the J end lost 3 bases, and 12 bases lay between the germline ends.

This clone was detected once. V is TRBV14 and J is TRBJ2-3; D gene ambiguous. V was pared by 5 bases and J by 4 bases, with 10 bases between. Per germline, CDR1 SGHDN and CDR2 FVKESK. The CDR3 loop spans 13 amino acids. Here the CDR3 reads CASSGGRPDTQYF. The CDR3 nucleotides read TGTGCCAGCAGCGGCGGCAGACCAGATACGCAGTATTTT.

The chain links TRBV7-9 to TRBJ1-4; possibly TRBD1 for D (5 bases). Trimming took 4 bases from V and 4 from J, leaving 22 bases between them. CDR3 size: 18 residues. Germline V CDR1 and CDR2: SEHNR, FQNEAQ (reference sequence). The CDR3 DNA follows: TGTGCCAGCAGCTCCAGCGTAAGAACAGGAAATTATAATGAAAAACTGTTTTTT. Protein sequence: CASSSSVRTGNYNEKLFF.

This chain joins TRBV6-1 and TRBJ2-7; possible D gene TRBD2, 6 bases. Germline loops: CDR1 MNHNS, CDR2 SASEGT. V was clipped by 0 bases and J by 0 bases, with 15 bases between them. The CDR3 covers 17 residues. DNA for the CDR3: TGTGCCAGCAGTGAAGCGCTTAGCGGCCCACCCTCCTACGAGCAGTACTTC. Translation: CASSEALSGPPSYEQYF.

The chain has TRBV28 and TRBJ2-7; 7 positions match TRBD1. The ends lost 3 bases at V and 1 base at J; junction bases unmatched: 6. Germline V lookup: CDR1 MDHEN, CDR2 SYDVKM. The CDR3 is 15 amino acids. The CDR3 spells CASSFPRGISYEQYF. The CDR3 bases are TGTGCCAGCAGTTTTCCCAGGGGGATTTCCTACGAGCAGTACTTC.

The chain couples TRBV7-8 to TRBJ1-2, with 8 nucleotides matching TRBD1. In germline, CDR1 is SGHVS, CDR2 FQNEAQ. This CDR3 contains 14 residues. Germline trimming cut 3 bases from V and 5 bases from J; bases unmatched to any gene: 5. The CDR3, as DNA: TGTGCCAGCAGCTTGACAGGGGCCGGGTATGGCTACACCTTC. This translates into CASSLTGAGYGYTF.

V is TRBV19 and J is TRBJ2-1, with D tentatively TRBD1 (6 bases). The V gene's germline CDR1 is LNHDA and CDR2 SQIVND (reference sequence). V lost 0 bases, J lost 0 bases, and 12 bases lay in between. This CDR3 comprises 17 residues. The CDR3 DNA reads TGTGCCAGTAGTATAGATCTATTGGACAGCTCCTACAATGAGCAGTTCTTC. It is translated as CASSIDLLDSSYNEQFF.

The V and J genes are TRBV6-5 and TRBJ2-3; 7 positions agree with TRBD2. Germline values: CDR1 MNHEY, CDR2 SVGAGI. V lost 5 bases, J lost 0 bases, and 5 bases stayed unmatched. CDR3 length: 15 residues. The CDR3 nucleotides read TGTGCCAGCAGTCCCCTAGCGGCTAGCACAGATACGCAGTATTTT. Amino acid sequence: CASSPLAASTDTQYF.

This sequence joins TRBV2 and TRBJ2-7; D uncertain. V was cut by 6 bases and J by 2 bases, with 14 bases left in between. Germline lookup yields CDR1 SNHLY and CDR2 FYNNEI. The CDR3 spans 14 residues. CDR3: CASRRPARTYEQYF. The CDR3 nucleotides are TGTGCCAGCAGGAGGCCGGCCAGAACCTACGAGCAGTACTTC.

V is TRBV5-6 and J is TRBJ2-1, with D possibly TRBD2 on 5 matching bases. From germline, CDR1 is SGHDT and CDR2 YYEEEE. The CDR3 runs to 15 residues. The V and J ends lost 2 bases and 4 bases respectively, with 13 bases between them. This chain's CDR3 is CASSFYLATYNEQFF. CDR3 nucleotides: TGTGCCAGCAGCTTCTATCTAGCCACATACAATGAGCAGTTCTTC.

The J gene is TRBJ2-2, the V gene TRBV7-7; D is perhaps TRBD1 (5 bases). Trimming stripped 1 base from V and 5 bases from J, with 8 bases between. This CDR3 region has 14 residues. Germline V lookup: CDR1 SSHAT, CDR2 FNYEAQ (reference sequence). In nucleotides, the CDR3 is TGTGCCAGCAGCTTAGATCAGGGAACCGGGGAGCTGTTTTTT. This codes for CASSLDQGTGELFF.

V gene TRBV9 combines with J gene TRBJ2-1; perhaps TRBD2 as D (5 bases). Germline values: CDR1 SGDLS, CDR2 YYNGEE. V was shortened by 0 bases and J by 4 bases, with 8 bases between the two germline ends. CDR3 size: 14 residues. The CDR3 DNA reads as TGTGCCAGCAGCGTAGATTCGGGGTACAATGAGCAGTTCTTC. It specifies CASSVDSGYNEQFF.

The chain combines TRBV5-4 with TRBJ1-4; D may be TRBD1 (5 bases). The CDR3 spans 15 residues. The germline V gene has CDR1 SGHNT and CDR2 YYREEE (reference sequence). V lost 4 bases and J lost 8, with 18 bases in between. CDR3 in DNA: TGTGCCAGCAGCCCGCTTGGGCAGGGCGAGGAAAAACTGTTTTTT. It translates to CASSPLGQGEEKLFF.

The J gene is TRBJ2-2, the V gene TRBV6-5; 7 bases are shared with TRBD2. This CDR3 has 13 amino acids. V dropped 2 bases and J dropped 6; count of bases not matched to a gene: 0. Germline V gives CDR1 MNHEY, CDR2 SVGAGI. CDR3 coding DNA: TGTGCCAGCAGTTACGGGGGGGCCGGGGAGCTGTTTTTT. This encodes CASSYGGAGELFF.

This chain links TRBV7-9 with TRBJ2-5; possibly TRBD1 for D (5 bases). Germline CDR1 reads SEHNR; CDR2 reads FQNEAQ (reference sequence). V was clipped by 4 bases and J by 5 bases, with 17 bases between them. CDR3 size: 15 residues. CDR3 DNA sequence: TGTGCCAGCAGCTGGTTCAGCAGGGAACAGGAGACCCAGTACTTC. It codes for CASSWFSREQETQYF.

The chain combines TRBV13 with TRBJ2-1; 8 positions match TRBD2. Germline CDR1 reads PRHDT; CDR2 reads FYEKMQ (reference sequence). The CDR3 has 13 amino acids. Losses at the gene ends were 5 bases for V and 5 bases for J; bases not matched to a gene: 2. CDR3 in amino acids: CASSPGGNNEQFF. The CDR3 nucleotides are TGTGCCAGCAGCCCGGGGGGGAACAATGAGCAGTTCTTC.

This chain uses TRBV28 with TRBJ2-1; 8 positions match TRBD1. Germline lookup yields CDR1 MDHEN and CDR2 SYDVKM. V was pared by 1 base and J by 9 bases, with 2 bases of the junction left unmatched. This CDR3 comprises 13 residues. For the CDR3, the DNA is TGTGCCAGCAGTTTATCAGGGGGCCGTGAGCAGTTCTTC. It is translated as CASSLSGGREQFF.

This clone appeared once. CDR3 nucleotides: TGTGCCAGCAGAGCCGGGACAGGGGGCCGCGGCTACACCTTC. It codes for CASRAGTGGRGYTF. The chain has TRBV6-6 and TRBJ1-2; TRBD1 matches at 12 bases. The CDR3 has 14 amino acids. Germline CDR1 MNHNY, CDR2 SVGAGI (reference sequence). V was clipped by 6 bases and J by 8 bases; unmatched bases: 7.

The genes are TRBV5-1 and TRBJ2-7, with 9 bases fitting TRBD1. The CDR3 has 18 residues. CDR1 SGHRS and CDR2 YFSETQ come from the germline V gene. Unmatched junction bases numbered 10, after V lost 0 bases and J lost 0 bases. In nucleotides, the CDR3 is TGCGCCAGCAGCTTGGGGTCTCCCGGGACAGGGAGCTCCTACGAGCAGTACTTC. Its translation is CASSLGSPGTGSSYEQYF. Full variable domain (outside the CDR3, taken from reference TRBV5-1 and TRBJ2-7): KAGVTQTPRYLIKTRGQQVTLSCSPISGHRSVSWYQQTPGQGLQFLFEYFSETQRNKGNFPGRFSGRQFSNSRSEMNVSTLELGDSALYLCASSLGSPGTGSSYEQYFGPGTRLTVT.

This clone showed up just a few times. The chain has TRBV11-2 and TRBJ1-1; D uncertain. The V end was cut by 1 base, the J end by 5 bases, with 5 bases between. The CDR3 totals 12 residues. Germline CDR1 SGHAT, CDR2 FQNNGV. The CDR3 is CASSLARTEAFF. DNA of the CDR3: TGTGCCAGCAGCTTAGCCAGGACTGAAGCTTTCTTT.

The rearrangement joins TRBV6-5 to TRBJ1-2; D is unresolved. This CDR3 has 15 amino acids. Germline V gene lookup returns CDR1 MNHEY and CDR2 SVGAGI. With 7 bases removed from V and 0 bases from J, the gap between germline ends came to 15 bases. In DNA, the CDR3 is TGTGCCAGCACCTCAGAGGTCCAGACTAACTATGGCTACACCTTC. This encodes CASTSEVQTNYGYTF.

The chain has TRBV19 and TRBJ1-2; TRBD1 matches 7 bases. V shed 9 bases and J 3 bases; nucleotides not matched to a gene: 4. This CDR3 spans 12 amino acids. Germline loops: CDR1 LNHDA, CDR2 SQIVND (reference sequence). CDR3 bases: TGTGCCAGCGGGGACAGATACTATGGCTACACCTTC. Protein: CASGDRYYGYTF.

V and J are TRBV2 and TRBJ1-4; 7 bases map to TRBD1. CDR3 length: 16 amino acids. V lost 6 bases and J lost 2; bases outside the gene matches: 9. Germline V lookup: CDR1 SNHLY, CDR2 FYNNEI. CDR3 DNA sequence: TGTGCCAGCAGCGGGCGACAGGGAACCACTAATGAAAAACTGTTTTTT. Translation: CASSGRQGTTNEKLFF.

The rearrangement uses TRBV28 and TRBJ1-1, with D possibly TRBD1 on 5 matching bases. The CDR3 has 13 residues. Germline lookup yields CDR1 MDHEN and CDR2 SYDVKM. V gave up 2 bases and J gave up 6 bases, with 10 bases separating them. DNA of the CDR3: TGTGCCAGCAGTTTAGGGTCGGGGGCTGAAGCTTTCTTT. Amino acids: CASSLGSGAEAFF.